Below are 15 T cell receptor beta chains sequenced from a single sample in a study of PD-1 blockade in classical Hodgkin lymphoma. Every patient relapsed after autologous stem cell transplantation, and brentuximab vedotin exposure varied. Sequencing used immunoSEQ multiplex PCR; TCRdb keeps in-frame clones, though not all of them. The sample lists some 19,000 clones; less than 85% were seen once. The sample in question was peripheral blood mononuclear cells (PBMCs), obtained at baseline. The receptors were gathered from a human donor with classical Hodgkin lymphoma.

The chain recombines TRBV4-3 with TRBJ2-3; D is undetermined. The CDR3 spans 17 residues. The germline V and J ends were trimmed by 1 base and 0 bases, with 14 bases remaining between them. Germline CDR1 reads LGHNA; CDR2 reads YSLEER. CDR3 region: CASSQVVGRGSTDTQYF. As DNA, the CDR3 is TGCGCCAGCAGCCAAGTGGTGGGCCGAGGTAGCACAGATACGCAGTATTTT.

The V and J genes are TRBV27 and TRBJ1-5; D is perhaps TRBD1 (5 bases). CDR1 and CDR2 from the germline V gene are MNHEY and SMNVEV (reference sequence). The CDR3 sequence is 17 residues long. The ends were cut back, 6 bases at V and 4 bases at J, with 22 bases in the middle. This CDR3 is CASRSSLTRRGNQPQHF. DNA for the CDR3: TGTGCCAGCAGATCTTCCCTAACCAGACGGGGGAATCAGCCCCAGCATTTT.

A single count supports this clone. V is TRBV7-9 and J is TRBJ2-1; 9 bases are a match to TRBD2. The length of the CDR3 is 13 residues. Germline CDR1 reads SEHNR; CDR2 reads FQNEAQ (reference sequence). The J segment lost 9 bases and the V segment lost 8 bases, leaving 8 bases of the junction unmatched. This CDR3 is CASEAGGIGEQFF. CDR3 bases: TGTGCCAGCGAGGCGGGGGGGATCGGTGAGCAGTTCTTC.

The genes are TRBV28 and TRBJ1-5; D may be TRBD1 (6 bases). V lost 5 bases to trimming and J lost 4 bases, with 21 bases between them. CDR1 is MDHEN and CDR2 is SYDVKM in the germline V gene. The CDR3 loop spans 17 amino acids. CDR3 DNA: TGTGCCAGCAGTGGACAGAGACCGGCCGAAAGGAATCAGCCCCAGCATTTT. It encodes CASSGQRPAERNQPQHF. The variable domain in full, with the rest retrieved from reference TRBV28 and TRBJ1-5, is DVKVTQSSRYLVKRTGEKVFLECVQDMDHENMFWYRQDPGLGLRLIYFSYDVKMKEKGDIPEGYSVSREKKERFSLILESASTNQTSMYLCASSGQRPAERNQPQHFGDGTRLSIL.

The chain joins TRBV7-9 to TRBJ1-5; 9 positions agree with TRBD1. Germline CDR1 is SEHNR and CDR2 is FQNEAQ (reference sequence). The CDR3 covers 14 residues. V trimming: 9 bases; J trimming: 2 bases; junction bases outside the gene matches: 5. CDR3 amino acids: CARFTGGGNQPQHF. The CDR3 region has the DNA TGTGCCAGATTTACAGGGGGCGGCAATCAGCCCCAGCATTTT.

V gene TRBV4-3 combines with J gene TRBJ1-2; D is unclear. The V gene lost 0 bases and the J gene lost 0 bases, with 11 bases spanning the gap. The CDR3 consists of 16 residues. From germline, CDR1 is LGHNA and CDR2 YSLEER. The CDR3 region is CASSQEVSSTNYGYTF. Here the CDR3 DNA reads TGCGCCAGCAGCCAAGAGGTATCGAGTACTAACTATGGCTACACCTTC.

CDR3: CASSLRGRNEQYF. Written as DNA, the CDR3 is TGTGCCAGCAGCTTGCGCGGTCGGAACGAGCAGTACTTC. V and J are TRBV7-2 and TRBJ2-7; D unresolved. V shed 3 bases and J shed 5 bases, with 11 bases lying between them. From germline, CDR1 is SGHTA and CDR2 FQGNSA. This CDR3 is 13 amino acids long.

This clone was detected only once. This rearrangement joins TRBV4-3 to TRBJ2-1, with D unresolved. This CDR3 spans 14 amino acids. Germline V gene lookup returns CDR1 LGHNA and CDR2 YSLEER. Trimming stripped 0 bases from V and 6 bases from J, with 9 bases between. In DNA form, the CDR3 reads TGCGCCAGCAGCCAAGATGAAGGCTTCAATGAGCAGTTCTTC. Its translation: CASSQDEGFNEQFF.

This clone is a singleton in its sample. The chain is built from TRBV6-1 and TRBJ1-1, with TRBD1 identical over 7 bases. Germline assignment: CDR1 MNHNS and CDR2 SASEGT. CDR3 length equals 12 residues. Trimming removed 9 bases from V and 7 bases from J; junction bases left unmatched: 8. The CDR3 DNA is TGTGCCAGTTACAGGGGACCCCATGAAGCTTTCTTT. It is translated as CASYRGPHEAFF.

J is TRBJ2-3 and V is TRBV2, with TRBD1 identical over 8 bases. V was pared by 8 bases and J by 6 bases, with 7 bases of the junction left unmatched. CDR3 length: 13 residues. CDR1 SNHLY and CDR2 FYNNEI come from the germline V gene. DNA for the CDR3: TGTGCCAGCGCGACAGGGGACCGGGATACGCAGTATTTT. Translation gives CASATGDRDTQYF.

CDR3 residues: CASRDRFNQPQHF. The CDR3, as DNA: TGTGCCAGCCGGGACAGGTTTAATCAGCCCCAGCATTTT. The genes are TRBV6-1 and TRBJ1-5; the match to TRBD1 covers 8 bases. V lost 8 bases and J lost 4; bases outside the gene matches: 4. Germline CDR1 is MNHNS and CDR2 is SASEGT. The CDR3 spans 13 residues.

The V gene is TRBV1, the J gene TRBJ1-5; the table's D gene call, TRBD1, was not cross checked with the DNA. TRBV1 is a pseudogene segment. The CDR3 spans 20 residues. The CDR3 reads CTSSQDWGHQPPGGNQPQHF. The CDR3 nucleotides read TGCACCAGCAGCCAAGATTGGGGGCACCAACCCCCCGGCGGCAATCAGCCCCAGCATTTT.

The chain is built from TRBV9 and TRBJ2-7, with 11 bases identical to TRBD1. The germline CDR1 and CDR2 sequences are SGDLS and YYNGEE. The junction had 2 bases not matched to a gene; V was cut back by 3 bases and J by 0 bases. The CDR3 length is 15 residues. The CDR3 protein is CASSAGTGGSYEQYF. CDR3 DNA sequence: TGTGCCAGCAGCGCCGGGACAGGGGGCTCCTACGAGCAGTACTTC.

The chain uses TRBV4-1 and TRBJ2-7; 7 nucleotides match TRBD1. Per the germline V gene, CDR1 is MGHRA and CDR2 is YSYEKL. This CDR3 region has 14 residues. V trimming: 2 bases; J trimming: 1 base; junction bases outside the gene matches: 2. The CDR3 spells CASSQLDRSYEQYF. CDR3 DNA sequence: TGCGCCAGCAGCCAACTGGACAGGTCCTACGAGCAGTACTTC.

The rearrangement links TRBV9 to TRBJ1-6, with 7 bases fitting TRBD1. The trim removed 3 bases at V and 5 bases at J, leaving 5 bases unmatched. CDR3 length equals 15 residues. Germline V gene data show CDR1 as SGDLS and CDR2 as YYNGEE. The CDR3 is CASSGGQAHNSPLHF. The CDR3 bases are TGTGCCAGCAGCGGAGGACAGGCTCATAATTCACCCCTCCACTTT.